Sequencing of this TCR beta chain was carried out in a study of glioma-infiltrating T cells after dendritic cell vaccination. In this sample, this clone turned up a few times. Its specificity is not known. Study observations and caveats: Few patients contributed both blood and tumor specimens.

Only patients with spare fresh-frozen tumor and over two years of follow-up were included. None of the glioblastoma patients had an isocitrate dehydrogenase mutation. Before vaccination, two weeks after the third vaccination, and at progression, PBMC were collected. The assay was immunoSEQ multiplex PCR, and TCRdb's table has in-frame clones only and misses some. The table lists over 55,000 clones, 65% to 90% of them singletons. The V gene's germline CDR1 is MNHNS and CDR2 SASEGT. The ends lost 4 bases at V and 3 bases at J; junction bases unmatched: 7. CDR3 size: 15 residues. V gene TRBV6-1 combines with J gene TRBJ2-7; TRBD1 aligns across 9 bases. The sequences come from blood, collected before dendritic cell vaccination. The receptor was derived from a human donor with glioblastoma. The CDR3 loop is CASSGARTGDYEQYF. In DNA, the CDR3 is TGTGCCAGCAGTGGGGCCCGGACAGGGGACTACGAGCAGTACTTC.